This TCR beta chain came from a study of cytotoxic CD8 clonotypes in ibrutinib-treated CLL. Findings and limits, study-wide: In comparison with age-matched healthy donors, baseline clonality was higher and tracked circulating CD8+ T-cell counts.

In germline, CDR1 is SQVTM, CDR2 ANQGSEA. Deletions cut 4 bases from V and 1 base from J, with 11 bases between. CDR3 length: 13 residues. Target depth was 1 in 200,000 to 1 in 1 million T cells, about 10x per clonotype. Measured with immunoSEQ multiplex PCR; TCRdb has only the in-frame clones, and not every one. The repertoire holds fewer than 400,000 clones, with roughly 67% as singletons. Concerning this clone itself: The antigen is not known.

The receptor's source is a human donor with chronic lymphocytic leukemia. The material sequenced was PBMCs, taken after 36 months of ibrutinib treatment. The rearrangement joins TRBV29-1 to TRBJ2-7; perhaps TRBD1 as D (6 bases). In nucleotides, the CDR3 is TGCAGCGTTGTACCGGGACAATCCTACGAGCAGTACTTC. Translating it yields CSVVPGQSYEQYF.